Shown below are 30 T cell receptor beta chains from a single sample sequenced in a study of OX40 agonist ivuxolimab in advanced cancers. Generated by immunoSEQ multiplex PCR, the TCRdb table keeps only in-frame clones and is missing some. The sample carries about 150,000 clones, more than 85% recorded once. Source: CD4+ or CD8+ T cells sorted from blood, taken in a trial of the OX40 agonist ivuxolimab. The receptors were gathered from an adult with an advanced solid tumor such as melanoma, head and neck, liver or kidney cancer.

The chain is built from TRBV27 and TRBJ1-4, with TRBD1 matching 10 bases. With V trimmed by 6 bases and J by 3 bases, 10 bases remained unmatched. Germline assignment: CDR1 MNHEY and CDR2 SMNVEV (reference sequence). This CDR3 comprises 17 residues. CDR3 DNA sequence: TGTGCCAGCAGAACGGGGACAGGGGTATTTGCTAATGAAAAACTGTTTTTT. Amino acids: CASRTGTGVFANEKLFF.

In its sample, this clone was seen a few times. V gene TRBV10-3 combines with J gene TRBJ1-5, with unresolved D. V lost 5 bases and J 2 bases, leaving 7 bases between the germline ends. Germline V CDR1 and CDR2: ENHRY, SYGVKD. This CDR3 spans 13 amino acids. This chain's CDR3 is CAISPEGNQPQHF. The CDR3 nucleotides are TGTGCCATCAGTCCAGAGGGCAATCAGCCCCAGCATTTT.

This clone was seen only a few times. This rearrangement joins TRBV10-3 to TRBJ2-1, with D possibly TRBD2 on 6 matching bases. This CDR3 spans 13 amino acids. V dropped 4 bases and J dropped 6 bases, with 10 bases sitting between them. Germline V gene sequence: CDR1 ENHRY, CDR2 SYGVKD. CDR3 sequence reads: CAISGPTSNEQFF. As DNA, the CDR3 is TGTGCCATCAGTGGCCCGACTAGCAATGAGCAGTTCTTC.

This chain connects TRBV5-1 to TRBJ2-1, with 11 nucleotides matching TRBD2. J lost 0 bases, V lost 0 bases, and 2 bases had no gene match. The CDR3 totals 17 residues. The germline V gene has CDR1 SGHRS and CDR2 YFSETQ. CDR3 sequence (DNA): TGCGCCAGCAGCTTGGCCACTAGCGGGAGCTCCTACAATGAGCAGTTCTTC. Translated, it gives CASSLATSGSSYNEQFF.

The chain is built from TRBV6-1 and TRBJ1-6; D remains unclear. CDR3 length: 14 residues. Trimming removed 6 bases at V and 0 bases at J, with 6 bases between. The germline V gene has CDR1 MNHNS and CDR2 SASEGT. This chain's CDR3 is CASRGSSYNSPLHF. CDR3 bases: TGTGCCAGCAGGGGAAGCTCCTATAATTCACCCCTCCACTTT.

The V gene is TRBV7-9, the J gene TRBJ1-2; 8 bases fit TRBD1. The V gene's germline CDR1 is SEHNR and CDR2 FQNEAQ (reference sequence). This CDR3 region has 14 residues. The V and J ends lost 4 bases and 1 base, in that order; junction bases with no gene match: 2. The CDR3 loop reads CASSSDRVNYGYTF. The CDR3 region has the DNA TGTGCCAGCAGCTCGGACAGGGTTAACTATGGCTACACCTTC.

The sample holds a few counts of this clone. The chain couples TRBV7-9 to TRBJ1-4; the D gene is possibly TRBD1 (6 bases). From germline, CDR1 is SEHNR and CDR2 FQNEAQ (reference sequence). This CDR3 has 13 residues. Trimming cost V 5 bases and J 8 bases, with 12 bases left between them. CDR3 DNA sequence: TGTGCCAGCAGCAGGGGGTTGCGAGAAAAACTGTTTTTT. Residues: CASSRGLREKLFF.

As regards this clone: At one end the junction does not follow the germline gene, possibly because of a read error. The chain combines TRBV11-2 with TRBJ2-1; 13 bases fit TRBD2. The germline gives CDR1 SGHAT, CDR2 FQNNGV. This CDR3 is 15 amino acids long. The CDR3 region is CAGSKTSGGKNEQFF. The CDR3, as DNA: TGTGCCGGCAGCAAGACTAGCGGGGGGAAAAATGAGCAGTTCTTC.

The V gene is TRBV28, the J gene TRBJ1-1, with D uncertain. Per the germline V gene, CDR1 is MDHEN and CDR2 is SYDVKM. The CDR3 is made up of 11 amino acids. Trimming left V 3 bases short and J 4 bases short, with 3 bases between. The CDR3 region has the DNA TGTGCCAGCAGTTTGTTCACTGAAGCTTTCTTT. This translates into CASSLFTEAFF. Drawing the rest from reference TRBV28 and TRBJ1-1, the complete variable domain is DVKVTQSSRYLVKRTGEKVFLECVQDMDHENMFWYRQDPGLGLRLIYFSYDVKMKEKGDIPEGYSVSREKKERFSLILESASTNQTSMYLCASSLFTEAFFGQGTRLTVV.

Here the CDR3 DNA reads TGCGCCAGCAGCCAAGATAACGGTCGGGCCAGGGGGCGTGTAGAGACCCAGTACTTC. Encoded protein: CASSQDNGRARGRVETQYF. This chain connects TRBV4-3 to TRBJ2-5; 8 bases agree with TRBD1. Germline CDR1 is LGHNA and CDR2 is YSLEER. The V gene end was trimmed by 0 bases and the J gene end by 4 bases; junction bases not matched to a gene: 16. CDR3 length: 19 amino acids.

This chain uses TRBV29-1 with TRBJ2-5, with unresolved D. CDR1 is SQVTM, CDR2 ANQGSEA, per germline. Deletions cut 4 bases from V and 1 base from J, with 7 bases between. The CDR3 runs to 12 residues. Written as DNA, the CDR3 is TGCAGCGTTGTAAAGTCCCAAGAGACCCAGTACTTC. Its protein is CSVVKSQETQYF.

The chain joins TRBV11-1 to TRBJ2-1; TRBD2 matches 8 bases. Germline lookup yields CDR1 SGHAT and CDR2 FQDESV (reference sequence). V gave up 4 bases and J gave up 0 bases; unmatched junction bases: 5. The CDR3 sequence is 16 residues long. CDR3 protein: CASSYYSGDSYNEQFF. CDR3 sequence (DNA): TGTGCCAGCAGCTACTATAGCGGGGACTCCTACAATGAGCAGTTCTTC.

The chain links TRBV29-1 to TRBJ2-6; D remains ambiguous. Germline assignment: CDR1 SQVTM and CDR2 ANQGSEA. This CDR3 is 15 amino acids long. The V gene lost 0 bases and the J gene lost 2 bases, with 8 bases spanning the gap. The CDR3 loop is CSVEDRAAGANVLTF. As DNA, the CDR3 is TGCAGCGTTGAAGATCGGGCAGCTGGGGCCAACGTCCTGACTTTC.

The chain joins TRBV6-5 to TRBJ1-1; D gene ambiguous. With 9 bases removed from V and 8 bases from J, the gap between germline ends came to 22 bases. CDR3 length: 14 amino acids. Germline V gene lookup returns CDR1 MNHEY and CDR2 SVGAGI. For the CDR3, the DNA is TGTGCCAGTTGCGAGCCTTCGTCCGAAAAAGAAGCTTTCTTT. Its translation is CASCEPSSEKEAFF.

The chain links TRBV5-5 to TRBJ1-2; 8 bases align to TRBD1. The CDR3 totals 14 residues. The V gene's germline CDR1 is SGHKS and CDR2 YYEKEE (reference sequence). Trimming removed 2 bases from V and 4 bases from J; junction bases left unmatched: 4. The CDR3 reads CASSFRQGSYGYTF. DNA for the CDR3: TGTGCCAGCAGCTTCAGACAGGGGAGCTATGGCTACACCTTC.

J is TRBJ2-7 and V is TRBV5-1; TRBD2 agrees at 10 bases. Germline V gene data show CDR1 as SGHRS and CDR2 as YFSETQ. V shed 5 bases and J 5 bases; nucleotides not matched to a gene: 25. The CDR3 length is 20 residues. The CDR3 spells CASSRGGGLLAGGEEDEQYF. For the CDR3, the DNA is TGCGCCAGCAGTCGAGGCGGGGGGCTTTTAGCGGGAGGAGAAGAAGACGAGCAGTACTTC.

This rearrangement joins TRBV28 to TRBJ1-2; D unresolved. The CDR3 extends over 15 amino acids. Germline-derived CDR1 and CDR2 are MDHEN and SYDVKM. Between the trimmed V and J ends, which lost 2 bases and 4 bases, there was a span of 14 bases. Here the CDR3 reads CASSLAAAGIYGYTF. CDR3 coding DNA: TGTGCCAGCAGTTTAGCGGCAGCGGGCATCTATGGCTACACCTTC.

In this sample, this clone turned up a few times. The rearrangement uses TRBV29-1 and TRBJ1-1; TRBD1 is a possible D gene (5 bases). V lost 4 bases and J lost 6, with 9 bases in between. The germline CDR1 and CDR2 sequences are SQVTM and ANQGSEA. This CDR3 has 11 amino acids. The DNA of the CDR3 is TGCAGCGTTGCGGGGGAAGCTGAAGCTTTCTTT. Encoded protein: CSVAGEAEAFF.

As DNA, the CDR3 is TGTGCCAGCGGACGACAGGGGACGAACTATGGCTACACCTTC. Translated, it gives CASGRQGTNYGYTF. The V call is TRBV28, the J call TRBJ1-2; 8 nucleotides align to TRBD1. The CDR3 length is 14 residues. After removal of 8 bases from V and 2 bases from J, the junction contained 7 bases not matched to a gene. Germline loops: CDR1 MDHEN, CDR2 SYDVKM.

The genes are TRBV19 and TRBJ1-5, with a tentative D call TRBD1 (6 bases). From germline, CDR1 is LNHDA and CDR2 SQIVND (reference sequence). The CDR3 sequence is 15 residues long. The V end was cut by 3 bases, the J end by 3 bases, with 12 bases between. CDR3 DNA sequence: TGTGCCAGTAGTATGTGGCAGGGGTACAATCAGCCCCAGCATTTT. Protein product: CASSMWQGYNQPQHF.

The rearrangement links TRBV6-5 to TRBJ1-1, with TRBD1 matching 8 bases. Per germline, CDR1 MNHEY and CDR2 SVGAGI. The CDR3 spans 13 residues. The junction had 2 bases not matched to a gene; V was cut back by 4 bases and J by 4 bases. Here the CDR3 DNA reads TGTGCCAGCAGTTCCCAGGGGGCCACTGAAGCTTTCTTT. The encoded protein is CASSSQGATEAFF.

The chain uses TRBV6-5 and TRBJ1-2, with a tentative D call TRBD1 (5 bases). There are 12 residues in the CDR3. Between the trimmed V and J ends, which lost 6 bases and 8 bases, there was a span of 13 bases. The germline CDR1 and CDR2 sequences are MNHEY and SVGAGI. The CDR3 here is CASSRPEGGYTF. The CDR3 DNA reads TGTGCCAGCAGCCGACCGGAGGGGGGCTACACCTTC.

This CDR3 is CASIGYPSYEQYF. DNA for the CDR3: TGTGCCAGCATTGGCTACCCCTCCTACGAGCAGTACTTC. This sequence joins TRBV6-5 and TRBJ2-7, with unresolved D. This CDR3 has 13 amino acids. V was trimmed by 7 bases and J by 0 bases, leaving 10 bases between them. Germline assignment: CDR1 MNHEY and CDR2 SVGAGI.

V gene TRBV2 combines with J gene TRBJ1-2, with 8 bases aligning to TRBD1. Germline-derived CDR1 and CDR2 are SNHLY and FYNNEI. This CDR3 has 13 residues. With V trimmed by 7 bases and J by 8 bases, 9 bases remained unmatched. CDR3 in amino acids: CASNQQGAEGYTF. CDR3 DNA sequence: TGTGCCAGCAACCAGCAGGGGGCCGAAGGCTACACCTTC.

The chain uses TRBV18 and TRBJ1-2; 7 bases match TRBD1. Germline V gene sequence: CDR1 KGHSH, CDR2 LQKENI. The CDR3 runs to 14 residues. The junction had 5 bases not matched to a gene; V was cut back by 2 bases and J by 5 bases. Here the CDR3 reads CASSPGGQKYGYTF. The DNA of the CDR3 is TGTGCCAGCTCACCAGGGGGACAGAAGTATGGCTACACCTTC.

This chain uses TRBV7-2 with TRBJ1-5, with 8 bases aligning to TRBD1. The germline V gene encodes CDR1 SGHTA and CDR2 FQGNSA. This CDR3 has 17 residues. Trimming took 5 bases from V and 1 from J; bases not matched to a gene: 10. For the CDR3, the DNA is TGTGCCAGCAGCCGCCCAGTCGGGACAGGAAGCAATCAGCCCCAGCATTTT. Amino acids: CASSRPVGTGSNQPQHF. The full variable domain, rest sourced from reference TRBV7-2 and TRBJ1-5, is GAGVSQSPSNKVTEKGKDVELRCDPISGHTALYWYRQSLGQGLEFLIYFQGNSAPDKSGLPSDRFSAERTGGSVSTLTIQRTQQEDSAVYLCASSRPVGTGSNQPQHFGDGTRLSIL.

The V call is TRBV11-2, the J call TRBJ2-5; D might be TRBD1 (5 bases). Trimming cost V 2 bases and J 5 bases, with 9 bases left between them. Germline assignment: CDR1 SGHAT and CDR2 FQNNGV. The CDR3 runs to 13 residues. Written as DNA, the CDR3 is TGTGCCAGCAGCTTATGGGGCTCGGAGACCCAGTACTTC. The encoded protein is CASSLWGSETQYF.

This chain joins TRBV5-1 and TRBJ2-3; D is unresolved. V was pared by 3 bases and J by 2 bases, with 4 bases between. This CDR3 comprises 12 residues. The germline CDR1 and CDR2 sequences are SGHRS and YFSETQ. The CDR3 nucleotides are TGCGCCAGCAGCTGGGACACAGATACGCAGTATTTT. This sequence encodes CASSWDTDTQYF.

The chain uses TRBV19 and TRBJ2-5; D perhaps matches TRBD1 (5 bases). Germline CDR1 is LNHDA and CDR2 is SQIVND (reference sequence). There are 15 residues in the CDR3. V lost 5 bases to trimming and J lost 5 bases, with 18 bases between them. The CDR3 loop is CASSFTWTSRETQYF. The CDR3 bases are TGTGCCAGTAGTTTTACCTGGACATCGAGGGAGACCCAGTACTTC.

The chain is built from TRBV5-1 and TRBJ2-1; 10 nucleotides align to TRBD2. The trim removed 1 base at V and 4 bases at J, leaving 5 bases unmatched. Germline V gene data show CDR1 as SGHRS and CDR2 as YFSETQ. This CDR3 spans 16 amino acids. The chain's CDR3 is CASSLNSGGFYNEQFF. CDR3 in DNA: TGCGCCAGCAGCTTGAATAGCGGGGGGTTTTACAATGAGCAGTTCTTC.